The source of this T cell receptor (beta chain) is a study of CD8 T cells in ankylosing spondylitis. Findings of the study overall: Earlier authors reported some of these motif variants in reactive arthritis synovial fluid and blood. The clones that were linked to disease were reported to be significantly enriched in matched synovial fluid samples from ankylosing spondylitis patients. Ankylosing spondylitis blood appeared to carry a characteristic TCR beta motif of roughly 8 highly homologous variants.

Quantitative 5'-RACE with molecular barcodes produced the TCR beta libraries. TCRdb recomputed calls from the 5' RACE reads with MiXCR, one row per CDR3 protein. The repertoire includes 150,000 or so distinct CDR3 sequences, around 17% of them detected once, and over 7.5% sits in the top ten. V was trimmed by 4 bases and J by 4 bases, leaving 11 bases between them. Per the germline V gene, CDR1 is SGHDN and CDR2 is FVKESK. The CDR3 length is 13 residues. This clonotype was counted many times. Its target is unknown. The clonotype originates from a male donor with ankylosing spondylitis or in good health (not recorded which). This chain links TRBV14 with TRBJ2-7; D is uncertain. The sequencing input was blood, either unsorted or a sorted T cell fraction (not recorded which). This CDR3 is CASSPKSEYEQYF. CDR3 nucleotides: TGTGCCAGCAGCCCGAAGTCGGAATACGAGCAGTACTTC.